The rows below give T cell receptor beta chains drawn from one sample of a study of T cells after yellow fever vaccination. MiXCR, applied by TCRdb to the 5' RACE reads, yields one record per CDR3 protein. The sample records 300,000 to 400,000 distinct CDR3 sequences, around 12% being singletons. The sample here was CD4+ T cells sorted from PBMCs, taken 15 days after the yellow fever booster vaccination. The receptors come from a man aged 18 to 29 who received the YFV17D yellow fever vaccine. The CDR3 runs from the conserved cysteine through the conserved F or W. The D gene is left open where the match is weak. Rows give clone size only sometimes, using once, few, many, or a class for an expanded clone.

TRBJ1-2 | TRBD1 | TRBV29-1 | - | TGCAGCGTTGTGGGACAGGGGGGGTATAACTATGGCTACACCTTC | CSVVGQGGYNYGYTF
TRBJ2-2 | - | TRBV11-2 | few | TGTGCCAGCAGCTTAGTACCCCCCGGGGAGCTGTTTTTT | CASSLVPPGELFF
TRBJ2-7 | TRBD2 | TRBV7-2 | - | TGTGCCAGCAGCTTAGATATAGCGGGGGGAAGGGAGCAGTACTTC | CASSLDIAGGREQYF
TRBJ2-1 | - | TRBV5-1 | - | TGCGCCAGCAGCTTGAGAGGTCCTAGTGGTCTCGATGAGCAGTTCTTC | CASSLRGPSGLDEQFF
TRBJ2-3 | - | TRBV7-3 | few | TGTGCCAGCAGCTTAATGGGATATACAACCCCCAGCACAGATACGCAGTATTTT | CASSLMGYTTPSTDTQYF
TRBJ1-2 | - | TRBV3-1 | few | TGTGCCAGCAGCCAAGATCATAACAGTGTGGGCTACACCTTC | CASSQDHNSVGYTF
TRBJ1-3 | TRBD1 | TRBV12-3/TRBV12-4 | - | TGTGCCAGCAGTTTTTACAGGGGTGGAAACACCATATATTTT | CASSFYRGGNTIYF
TRBJ1-1 | - | TRBV29-1 | - | TGCAGCGTTGAAGGGCGGGGGGTAGGAACTGAAGCTTTCTTT | CSVEGRGVGTEAFF
TRBJ2-3 | - | TRBV21-1 | - | TGTGCCATAAGGGACAGCACGGCGAATACGCAGTATTTT | CAIRDSTANTQYF
TRBJ1-1 | - | TRBV29-1 | few | TGCAGCGCACAGGGTACTGAAGCTTTCTTT | CSAQGTEAFF
TRBJ2-5 | - | TRBV7-2 | - | TGTGCCAGCAGCCACAACGGGGCCCAAGAGACCCAGTACTTC | CASSHNGAQETQYF
TRBJ1-4 | - | TRBV2 | - | TGTGCCACCACTGGGGTGGGTAATGAAAAACTGTTTTTT | CATTGVGNEKLFF
TRBJ2-3 | - | TRBV5-6 | many | TGTGCCAGCAGCCGAAACACAGATACGCAGTATTTT | CASSRNTDTQYF
TRBJ1-1 | - | TRBV20-1 | few | TGCAGTGCTAGAGTCCGGGGCCACACTGAAGCTTTCTTT | CSARVRGHTEAFF
TRBJ2-5 | TRBD1 | TRBV4-3 | - | TGCGCCAGCAGCCAAGCAATAATAGGGACAGGTTTGATAGCAGAGACCCAGTACTTC | CASSQAIIGTGLIAETQYF
TRBJ2-2 | TRBD1 | TRBV28 | - | TGTGCCAGCATCGCCCGCCCGGGACAGGGGGGCATCGGGGAGCTGTTTTTT | CASIARPGQGGIGELFF
TRBJ2-5 | - | TRBV20-1 | many | TGCAGTGCTAGGCGTTTCGGGGGCAATCAAGAGACCCAGTACTTC | CSARRFGGNQETQYF
TRBJ2-1 | - | TRBV5-1 | many | TGCGCCAGCACCAGCGCCGGGGCGGGGAATGAGCAGTTCTTC | CASTSAGAGNEQFF
TRBJ2-4 | - | TRBV27 | - | TGTGCCAGCAGCGCTGACAGGGCCAAAAACATTCAGTACTTC | CASSADRAKNIQYF
TRBJ2-2 | - | TRBV7-9 | few | TGTGCCAGCAGCCTAGTTGGGCCCGCCACCGGGGAGCTGTTTTTT | CASSLVGPATGELFF
TRBJ2-3 | - | TRBV4-3 | few | TGCGCCAGCAGCCAAAGCCCGGGACATAGCACAGATACGCAGTATTTT | CASSQSPGHSTDTQYF
TRBJ1-4 | - | TRBV25-1 | few | TGTGCCAGCAGTGAATCCGGGGTTGAAAAACTGTTTTTT | CASSESGVEKLFF
TRBJ1-2 | TRBD1 | TRBV3-1 | - | TGTGCCAGCAGCGACAGACAGGGTCGTGGCTACACCTTC | CASSDRQGRGYTF
TRBJ1-4 | - | TRBV10-3 | - | TGTGCCATCAGTGATGGAACAACTAATGAAAAACTGTTTTTT | CAISDGTTNEKLFF
TRBJ1-2 | - | TRBV19 | - | TGTGCCAGTAGGCCCCCGGCAGCCGCTGGGGGCTACACCTTC | CASRPPAAAGGYTF
TRBJ1-1 | - | TRBV20-1 | many | TGCCTGGGAGGGGGGGGAACTGAAGCTTTCTTT | CLGGGGTEAFF
TRBJ2-4 | TRBD2 | TRBV3-1 | - | TGTGCCAGCAGCCTCGCGGGAGGGGGAAGGAACATTCAGTACTTC | CASSLAGGGRNIQYF
TRBJ2-3 | - | TRBV5-1 | few | TGCGCCAGCAGCCCCAACGGGGGAACCGTCACAGATACGCAGTATTTT | CASSPNGGTVTDTQYF
TRBJ1-1 | TRBD1 | TRBV12-3/TRBV12-4 | - | TGTGCCAGCAGGATCGACAGGGGGAACACTGAAGCTTTCTTT | CASRIDRGNTEAFF
TRBJ2-3 | - | TRBV6-6 | few | TGTGCCAGCAGTTATTCCCGGGTAGGGGCGGATACGCAGTATTTT | CASSYSRVGADTQYF
TRBJ1-5 | - | TRBV5-1 | - | TGCGCCAGCAGCTTGGGACAGGAGAATCAGCCCCAGCATTTT | CASSLGQENQPQHF
TRBJ2-3 | TRBD2 | TRBV9 | - | TGTGCCAGCAGCGTTTTGCGGGGGGGCAGAAGCATAGATACGCAGTATTTT | CASSVLRGGRSIDTQYF